Given below is one T cell receptor (beta chain) in context. Its target is not known. The sample comes from a study of T cell responses to AZD1222 COVID-19 vaccine. Study-wide results and limits: Every sample of the repertoires postdated the peak T cell response. Reportedly, nearly half of unique spike TCRs recognized epitopes outside B.1.351/B.1.1.7 mutations.

Data came from immunoSEQ multiplex PCR; TCRdb stores just in-frame clones and leaves some out. The data hold 50,000 to 65,000 clones, with approximately 90% observed a single time. The CDR3 contains 13 residues. V was clipped by 2 bases and J by 1 base, with 5 bases between them. From germline, CDR1 is MNHEY and CDR2 SMNVEV (reference sequence). This TCR derives from an adult who received the MenACWY meningococcal vaccine as a control. The material sequenced was peripheral blood, taken 28 days after the second dose of the MenACWY control vaccine. V is TRBV27 and J is TRBJ1-1; no clear D. The CDR3 nucleotides are TGTGCCAGCAGTTTAAACCCGAACACTGAAGCTTTCTTT. Protein product: CASSLNPNTEAFF.